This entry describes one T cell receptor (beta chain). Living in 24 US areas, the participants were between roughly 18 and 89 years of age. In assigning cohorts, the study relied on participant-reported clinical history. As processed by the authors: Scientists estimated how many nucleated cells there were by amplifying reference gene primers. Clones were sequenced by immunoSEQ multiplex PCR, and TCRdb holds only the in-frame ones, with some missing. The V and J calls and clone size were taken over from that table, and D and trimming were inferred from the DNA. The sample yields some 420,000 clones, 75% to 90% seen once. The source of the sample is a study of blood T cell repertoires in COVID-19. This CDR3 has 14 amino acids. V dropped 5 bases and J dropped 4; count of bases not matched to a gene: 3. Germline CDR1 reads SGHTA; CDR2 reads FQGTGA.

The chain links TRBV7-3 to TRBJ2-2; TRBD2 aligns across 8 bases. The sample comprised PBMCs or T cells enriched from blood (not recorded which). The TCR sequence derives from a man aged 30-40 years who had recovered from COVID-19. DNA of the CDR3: TGTGCCAGCAGCCAGCTAGCGGGCACCGGGGAGCTGTTTTTT. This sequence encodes CASSQLAGTGELFF. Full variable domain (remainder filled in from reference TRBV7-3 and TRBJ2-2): GAGVSQTPSNKVTEKGKYVELRCDPISGHTALYWYRQSLGQGPEFLIYFQGTGAADDSGLPNDRFFAVRPEGSVSTLKIQRTERGDSAVYLCASSQLAGTGELFFGEGSRLTVL.